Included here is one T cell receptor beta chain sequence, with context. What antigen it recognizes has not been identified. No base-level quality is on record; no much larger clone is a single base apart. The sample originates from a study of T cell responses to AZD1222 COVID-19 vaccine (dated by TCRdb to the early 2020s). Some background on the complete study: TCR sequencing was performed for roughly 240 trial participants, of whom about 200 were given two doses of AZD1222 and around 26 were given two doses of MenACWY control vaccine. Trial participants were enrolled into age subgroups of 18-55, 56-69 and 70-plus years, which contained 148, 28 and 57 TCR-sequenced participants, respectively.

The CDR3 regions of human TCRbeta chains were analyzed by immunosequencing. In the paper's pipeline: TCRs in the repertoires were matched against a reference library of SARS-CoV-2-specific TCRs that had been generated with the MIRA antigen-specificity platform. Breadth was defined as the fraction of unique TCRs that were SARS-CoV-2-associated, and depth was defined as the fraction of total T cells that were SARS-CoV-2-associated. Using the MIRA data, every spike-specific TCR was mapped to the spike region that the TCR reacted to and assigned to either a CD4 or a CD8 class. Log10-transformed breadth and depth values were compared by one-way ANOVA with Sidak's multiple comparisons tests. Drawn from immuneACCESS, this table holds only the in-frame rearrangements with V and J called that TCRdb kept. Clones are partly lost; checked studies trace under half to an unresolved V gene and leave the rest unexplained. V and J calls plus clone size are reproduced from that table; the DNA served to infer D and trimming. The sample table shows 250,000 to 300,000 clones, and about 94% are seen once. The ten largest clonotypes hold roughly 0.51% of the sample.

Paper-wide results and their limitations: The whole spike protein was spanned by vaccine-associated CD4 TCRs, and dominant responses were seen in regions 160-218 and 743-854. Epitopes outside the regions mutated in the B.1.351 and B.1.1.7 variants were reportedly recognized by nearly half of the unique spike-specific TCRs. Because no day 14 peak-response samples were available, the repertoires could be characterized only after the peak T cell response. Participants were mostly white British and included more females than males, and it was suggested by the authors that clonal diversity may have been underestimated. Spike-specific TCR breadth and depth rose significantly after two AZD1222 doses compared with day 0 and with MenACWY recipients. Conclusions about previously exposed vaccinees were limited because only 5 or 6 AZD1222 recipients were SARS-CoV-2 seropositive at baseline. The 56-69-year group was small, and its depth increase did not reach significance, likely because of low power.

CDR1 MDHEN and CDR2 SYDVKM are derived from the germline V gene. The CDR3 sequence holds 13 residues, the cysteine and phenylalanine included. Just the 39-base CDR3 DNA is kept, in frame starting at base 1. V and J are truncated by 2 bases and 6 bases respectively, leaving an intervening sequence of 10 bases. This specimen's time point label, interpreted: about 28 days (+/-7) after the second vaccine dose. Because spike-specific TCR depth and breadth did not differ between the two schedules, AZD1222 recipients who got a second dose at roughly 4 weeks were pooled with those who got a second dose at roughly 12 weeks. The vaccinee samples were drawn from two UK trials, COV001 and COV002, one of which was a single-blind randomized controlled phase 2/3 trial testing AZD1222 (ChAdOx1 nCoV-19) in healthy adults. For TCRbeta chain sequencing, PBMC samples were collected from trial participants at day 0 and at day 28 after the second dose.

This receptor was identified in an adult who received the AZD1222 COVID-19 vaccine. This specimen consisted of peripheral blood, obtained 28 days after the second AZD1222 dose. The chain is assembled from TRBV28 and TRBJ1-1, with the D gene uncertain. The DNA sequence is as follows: TGTGCCAGCAGTTTAAGGAGGAGGTCTGAAGCTTTCTTT. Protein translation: CASSLRRRSEAFF.